This paragraph covers one T cell receptor (beta chain) sequence. Its antigen is as yet unknown. This specimen belongs to a study of cytomegalovirus exposure and HLA in healthy donors. Looking at the study overall: Ancestry clustering placed more than 80% of some 400 genotyped donors in the Caucasian-associated cluster. General study results and limits: Generally TCR sequences proved uncommon, though certain public TCRs appeared in numerous donors. As was reported, the classifier diagnosed cytomegalovirus status with high specificity and sensitivity. V- and J-gene trimming in TCR beta was tied to a missense DCLRE1C variant by an analysis performed later.

The PCR had 60 Vbeta and 13 Jbeta primers. Sequenced by immunoSEQ multiplex PCR; TCRdb stores in-frame clones only, minus some. In the table there are under 200,000 clones, around 80% of which are singletons. The sequencing sample was made of PBMCs. This TCR was recovered from a woman between 40 and 50 years old in good health and CMV-seronegative.

CDR3 in DNA: TGCAGCGCTATGGCGGGGATGAACACTGAAGCTTTCTTT. Protein product: CSAMAGMNTEAFF. The gene calls are TRBV29-1 and TRBJ1-1; D is unclear. Trimming took off 7 bases at V and 0 bases at J, with 12 bases between the two ends. This CDR3 spans 13 amino acids. Germline CDR1 SQVTM, CDR2 ANQGSEA.